This entry concerns a single T cell receptor beta chain. This receptor's antigen is unknown. One base away there is no much larger clone; base qualities are not given. The CDR3 regions of human TCRbeta chains were analyzed by immunosequencing. In the authors' own workflow: TCRs in the repertoires were matched against a reference library of SARS-CoV-2-specific TCRs that had been generated with the MIRA antigen-specificity platform. Breadth meant the fraction of unique TCRs that were SARS-CoV-2-associated, whereas depth meant the fraction of total T cells that were SARS-CoV-2-associated. Using the MIRA data, every spike-specific TCR was mapped to the spike region that the TCR reacted to and assigned to either a CD4 or a CD8 class. Log10-transformed breadth and depth values were compared by one-way ANOVA with Sidak's multiple comparisons tests. The source is immuneACCESS, and TCRdb retained only in-frame sequences with V and J called. Part of the clones is not carried over; for the studies checked, unresolved V genes explain less than half of this, and the remainder is unexplained. V and J calls and clone size are copied from that table; D and trimming were computed from the DNA. This sample lists approximately 89,000 clones; around nine tenths were detected once. Less than 15% of the sample is in the top ten clones.

This entry comes from a study of T cell responses to AZD1222 COVID-19 vaccine (dated by TCRdb to the early 2020s). Study-level background: AZD1222 recipients given second doses at about 4 weeks or at about 12 weeks were pooled, since spike-specific TCR depth and breadth were not found to differ between the two schedules. TCR sequencing was performed for over 230 trial participants, of whom about 200 were given two doses of AZD1222 and approximately 25 were given two doses of MenACWY control vaccine. Enrollment into the trials was organized by age into subgroups of 18-55, 56-69 and 70-plus years, and those subgroups contained approximately 160, 26 and 62 TCR-sequenced participants, respectively. The study at large found these results: Most participants were white British and females outnumbered males, and the authors suggested that clonal diversity may have been underestimated. In the small 56-69-year group, the increase in depth fell short of significance, most likely because of low power. A significant rise in spike-specific TCR breadth and depth was observed after two AZD1222 doses relative to day 0 and relative to MenACWY recipients. Only five to seven AZD1222 recipients were SARS-CoV-2 seropositive at baseline, limiting conclusions about previously exposed vaccinees. Because no day 14 peak-response samples were available, repertoires were characterized only after the peak T cell response. The vaccine-associated CD4 TCRs covered the entire spike protein, and the dominant responses fell in regions 160-218 and 743-854. Reportedly, close to half of the unique spike-specific TCRs recognized epitopes lying outside the regions that are mutated in the B.1.351 and B.1.1.7 variants.

The CDR3 starts with the cysteine, ends with the phenylalanine, and has 14 residues. Only the CDR3 DNA is retained, 42 bases long and in frame from the first base. Based on the germline V gene, the CDR1 and CDR2 sequences are SGHRS and YFSETQ. The trim is 0 bases for V and 8 bases for J, with a gap of 12 bases between the germline ends. This specimen's time point label, per the study, means: baseline before first vaccination. The vaccinee samples were drawn from two UK trials, COV001 and COV002, one of which was a single-blind randomized controlled phase 2/3 trial testing AZD1222 (ChAdOx1 nCoV-19) in healthy adults. For TCRbeta chain sequencing, PBMC samples were collected from trial participants at day 0 and at day 28 after the second dose.

The specimen was peripheral blood, collected on day 0 of AZD1222 vaccination. The sequence is built from TRBV5-1 and TRBJ2-1; D gene: possibly TRBD1, on 6 matching bases. The TCR was taken from an adult in good health. The nucleotide sequence reads TGCGCCAGCAGCTTGGGGCAGGGGCCCGATGAGCAGTTCTTC. This translates into CASSLGQGPDEQFF.